Listed below are T cell receptor beta chains from one sample, sequenced in a study of a mutant IDH1 vaccine in newly diagnosed glioma. The table came from immunoSEQ multiplex PCR; TCRdb's copy has only in-frame clones and leaves some out. The data show about 67,000 clones, around 80% seen once. This specimen was peripheral blood mononuclear cells (PBMCs), taken from a glioma patient treated with radiotherapy, temozolomide or both. These receptors were collected from a woman younger than 30 with glioma. Some clones in this sample may be carry-over from other donors' samples. CDR3s include the opening cysteine and the closing phenylalanine or tryptophan. Each record gives: D gene, V gene, clone size, J gene, CDR3 protein. The D gene is left open where the match is weak. For some rows the clone size is stated as once, few or many, or as a class when expanded; others skip it.

>NA|TRBV29-1|few|TRBJ2-2
CSVSTNTGELFF
>NA|TRBV4-3|NA|TRBJ1-4
CASSQGSGDEKLFF
>TRBD2|TRBV5-6|NA|TRBJ2-2
CASRTGTSGTNTGELFF
>NA|TRBV6-5|NA|TRBJ2-7
CASSQGSYEQYF
>NA|TRBV30|NA|TRBJ2-7
CAWSVGRVFSYEQYF
>NA|TRBV6-1|NA|TRBJ2-7
CASSGYTVYEQYF
>TRBD2|TRBV5-1|NA|TRBJ2-2
CASSFLAGGNTGELFF
>NA|TRBV30|NA|TRBJ1-2
CAWSVRRGGANYGYTF
>NA|TRBV29-1|NA|TRBJ2-7
CSVELLSSYEQYF
>NA|TRBV6-1|NA|TRBJ1-6
CASREYQDSPLHF
>NA|TRBV5-1|NA|TRBJ2-6
CASSLAFPISGANVLTF
>TRBD1|TRBV7-9|few|TRBJ1-5
CASSETGSGNQPQHF
>NA|TRBV19|NA|TRBJ1-5
CASSPLGSNQPQHF
>TRBD2|TRBV2|few|TRBJ2-1
CASRQASGRFTYNEQFF
>TRBD2|TRBV30|NA|TRBJ2-1
CAWNTLADIVYNEQFF
>TRBD2|TRBV2|NA|TRBJ2-7
CASRQGLADIYEQYF
>NA|TRBV4-1|NA|TRBJ1-2
CASSQRSPNYGYTF
>NA|TRBV18|NA|TRBJ2-5
CASSPGSQETQYF
>NA|TRBV6-4|few|TRBJ1-1
CASSDFTGEAFF
>NA|TRBV25-1|NA|TRBJ1-1
CASSEFSGENTEAFF
>NA|TRBV4-2|NA|TRBJ1-1
CASSQRGDTPAFF
>NA|TRBV5-1|few|TRBJ1-1
CASSLAGPEAFF
>TRBD2|TRBV7-2|few|TRBJ2-1
CASSPVGLAGGTEQFF
>TRBD1|TRBV25-1|NA|TRBJ1-2
CASSGRTGTYGYTF
>NA|TRBV29-1|NA|TRBJ1-2
CSVDREYYGYTF
>TRBD1|TRBV29-1|few|TRBJ1-5
CSARTGPNQPQHF
>NA|TRBV5-6|NA|TRBJ2-7
CASSPGGLGYEQYF
>TRBD1|TRBV6-4|NA|TRBJ1-1
CASRTGGMNTEAFF
>NA|TRBV29-1|once|TRBJ2-3
CSVDRSFTQYF
>TRBD1|TRBV10-3|NA|TRBJ2-5
CAIRQGGPEETQYF
>NA|TRBV10-2|NA|TRBJ1-1
CASSGGGGNTEAFF
>TRBD1|TRBV25-1|NA|TRBJ1-2
CASSAPRTGGEEDGYTF
>NA|TRBV27|NA|TRBJ2-7
CASSLSQGGYEQYF
>NA|TRBV7-2|NA|TRBJ1-1
CASSFTGQRNTEAFF
>NA|TRBV5-6|NA|TRBJ2-4
CASSKRGTNLAKNIQYF
>NA|TRBV27|NA|TRBJ2-4
CASSLSGSKNIQYF
>NA|TRBV5-1|NA|TRBJ2-3
CASSLDRADTQYF
>TRBD1|TRBV6-5|NA|TRBJ1-1
CASSAGGTEAFF
>NA|TRBV6-1|NA|TRBJ1-2
CASTTSTYGYTF
>NA|TRBV19|NA|TRBJ1-5
CASSIVGVSQPQHF
>TRBD2|TRBV19|NA|TRBJ2-1
CATTGGFYNEQFF
>TRBD1|TRBV7-9|few|TRBJ1-1
CASSSGQGVNTEAFF
>NA|TRBV9|NA|TRBJ1-3
CASSVEWGGGNTIYF
>NA|TRBV20-1|NA|TRBJ2-3
CSAYTGDTQYF